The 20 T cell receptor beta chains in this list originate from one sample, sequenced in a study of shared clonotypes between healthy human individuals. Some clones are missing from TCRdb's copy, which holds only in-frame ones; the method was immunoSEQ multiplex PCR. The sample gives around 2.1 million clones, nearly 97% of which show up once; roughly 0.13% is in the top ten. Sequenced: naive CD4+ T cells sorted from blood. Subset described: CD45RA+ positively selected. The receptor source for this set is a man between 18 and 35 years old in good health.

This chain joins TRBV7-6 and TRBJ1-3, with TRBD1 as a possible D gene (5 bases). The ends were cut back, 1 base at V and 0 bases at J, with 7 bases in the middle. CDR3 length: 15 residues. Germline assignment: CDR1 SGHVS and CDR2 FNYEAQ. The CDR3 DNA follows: TGTGCCAGCAGCTTAGTGGACATCTCTGGAAACACCATATATTTT. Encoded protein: CASSLVDISGNTIYF. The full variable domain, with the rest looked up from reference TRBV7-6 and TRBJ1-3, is GAGVSQSPRYKVTKRGQDVALRCDPISGHVSLYWYRQALGQGPEFLTYFNYEAQQDKSGLPNDRFSAERPEGSISTLTIQRTEQRDSAMYRCASSLVDISGNTIYFGEGSWLTVV.

CDR3 sequence reads: CASSELDREGIAEAFF. The CDR3 DNA reads TGTGCCAGCAGTGAATTGGACAGGGAGGGAATTGCTGAAGCTTTCTTT. J is TRBJ1-1 and V is TRBV25-1, with 8 bases that match TRBD1. The CDR3 runs 16 residues. The germline V gene encodes CDR1 MGHDK and CDR2 SYGVNS. The V segment lost 1 base and the J segment 6 bases; nucleotides outside the gene matches: 10. Full variable domain (remainder filled in from reference TRBV25-1 and TRBJ1-1): EADIYQTPRYLVIGTGKKITLECSQTMGHDKMYWYQQDPGMELHLIHYSYGVNSTEKGDLSSESTVSRIRTEHFPLTLESARPSHTSQYLCASSELDREGIAEAFFGQGTRLTVV.

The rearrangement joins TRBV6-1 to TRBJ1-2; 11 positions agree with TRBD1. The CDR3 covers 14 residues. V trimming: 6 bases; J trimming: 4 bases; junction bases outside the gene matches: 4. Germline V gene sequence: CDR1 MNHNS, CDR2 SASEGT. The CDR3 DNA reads TGTGCCAGCAGGGACAGGGGGCTGAGCTATGGCTACACCTTC. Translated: CASRDRGLSYGYTF.

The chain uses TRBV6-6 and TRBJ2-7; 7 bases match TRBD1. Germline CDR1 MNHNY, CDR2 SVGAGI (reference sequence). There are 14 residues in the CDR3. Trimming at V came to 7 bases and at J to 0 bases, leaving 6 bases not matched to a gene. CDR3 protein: CASTPGQSSYEQYF. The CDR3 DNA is TGTGCCAGCACCCCGGGACAGAGCTCCTACGAGCAGTACTTC.

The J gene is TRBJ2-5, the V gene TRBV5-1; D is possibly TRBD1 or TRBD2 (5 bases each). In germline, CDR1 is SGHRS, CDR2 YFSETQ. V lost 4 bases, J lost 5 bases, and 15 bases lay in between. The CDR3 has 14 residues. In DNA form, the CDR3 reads TGCGCCAGCAGCGCCGGGACGGCCGGGGAGACCCAGTACTTC. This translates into CASSAGTAGETQYF.

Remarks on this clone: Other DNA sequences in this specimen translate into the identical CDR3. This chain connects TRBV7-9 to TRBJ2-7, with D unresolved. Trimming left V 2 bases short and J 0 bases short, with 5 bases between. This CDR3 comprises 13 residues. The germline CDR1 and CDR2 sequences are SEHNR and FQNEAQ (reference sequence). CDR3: CASSLPNSYEQYF. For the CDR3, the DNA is TGTGCCAGCAGCTTACCTAACTCCTACGAGCAGTACTTC.

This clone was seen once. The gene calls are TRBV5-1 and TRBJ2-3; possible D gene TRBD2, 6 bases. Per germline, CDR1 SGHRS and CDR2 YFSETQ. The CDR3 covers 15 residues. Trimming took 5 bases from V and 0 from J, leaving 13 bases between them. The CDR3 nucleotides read TGCGCCAGCAGGGGGGATAGCGGAAGCACAGATACGCAGTATTTT. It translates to CASRGDSGSTDTQYF.

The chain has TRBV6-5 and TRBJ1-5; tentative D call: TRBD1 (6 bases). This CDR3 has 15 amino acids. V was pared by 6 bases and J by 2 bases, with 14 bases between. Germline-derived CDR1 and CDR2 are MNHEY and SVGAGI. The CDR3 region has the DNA TGTGCCAGCAGCATATACAGGGTACGCAATCAGCCCCAGCATTTT. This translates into CASSIYRVRNQPQHF.

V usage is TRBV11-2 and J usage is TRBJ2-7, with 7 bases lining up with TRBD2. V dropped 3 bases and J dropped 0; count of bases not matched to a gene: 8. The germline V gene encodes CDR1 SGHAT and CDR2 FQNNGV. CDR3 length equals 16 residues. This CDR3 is CASSFISGVGSYEQYF. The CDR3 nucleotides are TGTGCCAGCAGCTTTATAAGCGGGGTGGGCTCCTACGAGCAGTACTTC.

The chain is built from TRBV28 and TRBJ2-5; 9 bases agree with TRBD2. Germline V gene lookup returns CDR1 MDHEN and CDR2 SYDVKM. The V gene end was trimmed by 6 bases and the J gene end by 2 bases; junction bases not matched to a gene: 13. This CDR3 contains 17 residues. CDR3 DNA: TGTGCCAGCAGGAGCTTGAAGACTAGCGGAGCTCAAGAGACCCAGTACTTC. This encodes CASRSLKTSGAQETQYF.

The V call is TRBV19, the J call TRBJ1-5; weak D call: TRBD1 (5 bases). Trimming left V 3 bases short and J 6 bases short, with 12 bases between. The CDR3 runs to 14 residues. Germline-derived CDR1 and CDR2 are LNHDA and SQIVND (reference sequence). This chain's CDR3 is CASSIQGDGQPQHF. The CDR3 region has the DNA TGTGCCAGTAGTATCCAGGGAGACGGTCAGCCCCAGCATTTT.

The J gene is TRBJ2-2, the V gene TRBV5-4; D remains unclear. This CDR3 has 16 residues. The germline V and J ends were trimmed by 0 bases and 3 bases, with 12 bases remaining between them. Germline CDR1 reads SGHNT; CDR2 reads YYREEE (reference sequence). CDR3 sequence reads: CASSLAATRYTGELFF. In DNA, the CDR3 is TGTGCCAGCAGCTTGGCGGCCACCCGGTACACCGGGGAGCTGTTTTTT. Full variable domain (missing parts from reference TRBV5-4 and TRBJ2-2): ETGVTQSPTHLIKTRGQQVTLRCSSQSGHNTVSWYQQALGQGPQFIFQYYREEENGRGNFPPRFSGLQFPNYSSELNVNALELDDSALYLCASSLAATRYTGELFFGEGSRLTVL.

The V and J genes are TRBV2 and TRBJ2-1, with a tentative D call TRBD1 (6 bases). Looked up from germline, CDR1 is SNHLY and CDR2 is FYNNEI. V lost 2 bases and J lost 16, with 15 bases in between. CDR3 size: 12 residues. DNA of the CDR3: TGTGCCAGCAGTGAATGGCCGGTCGGGACATTCTTC. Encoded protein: CASSEWPVGTFF.

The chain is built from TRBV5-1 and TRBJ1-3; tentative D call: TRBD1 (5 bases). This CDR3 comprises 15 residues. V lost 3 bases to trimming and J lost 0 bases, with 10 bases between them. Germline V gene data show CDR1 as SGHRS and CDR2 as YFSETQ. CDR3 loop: CASSWDGGSGNTIYF. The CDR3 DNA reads TGCGCCAGCAGCTGGGACGGAGGCTCTGGAAACACCATATATTTT.

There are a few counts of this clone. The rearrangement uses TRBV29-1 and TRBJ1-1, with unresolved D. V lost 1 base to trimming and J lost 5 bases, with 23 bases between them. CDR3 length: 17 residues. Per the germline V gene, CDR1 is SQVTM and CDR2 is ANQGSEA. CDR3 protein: CSVEVSPHSWSVTEAFF. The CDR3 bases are TGCAGCGTTGAAGTGAGTCCGCACAGCTGGTCGGTGACTGAAGCTTTCTTT.

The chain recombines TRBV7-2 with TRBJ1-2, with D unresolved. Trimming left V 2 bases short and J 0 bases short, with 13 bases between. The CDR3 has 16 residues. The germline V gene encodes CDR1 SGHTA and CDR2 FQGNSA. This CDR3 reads CASSLWPTITNYGYTF. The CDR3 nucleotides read TGTGCCAGCAGCTTATGGCCGACAATTACTAACTATGGCTACACCTTC.

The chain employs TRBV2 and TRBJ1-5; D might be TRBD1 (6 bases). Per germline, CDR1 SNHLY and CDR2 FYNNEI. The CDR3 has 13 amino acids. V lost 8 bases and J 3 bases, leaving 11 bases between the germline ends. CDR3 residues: CASVWGLNQPQHF. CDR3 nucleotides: TGTGCCAGCGTTTGGGGGCTCAATCAGCCCCAGCATTTT.

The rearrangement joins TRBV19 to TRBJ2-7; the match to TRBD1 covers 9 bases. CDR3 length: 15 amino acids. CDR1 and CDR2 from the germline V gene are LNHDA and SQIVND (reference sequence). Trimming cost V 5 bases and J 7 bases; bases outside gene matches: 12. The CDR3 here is CASSYGRDRVGEQYF. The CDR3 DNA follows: TGTGCCAGTAGTTATGGCCGGGACAGGGTTGGTGAGCAGTACTTC.

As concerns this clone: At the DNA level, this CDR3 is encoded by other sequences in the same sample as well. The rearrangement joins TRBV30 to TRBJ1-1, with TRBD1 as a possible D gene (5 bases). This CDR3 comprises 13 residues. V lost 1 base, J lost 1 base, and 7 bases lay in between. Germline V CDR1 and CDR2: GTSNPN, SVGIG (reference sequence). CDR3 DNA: TGTGCCTGGAGTGAGCAGGGGAACACTGAAGCTTTCTTT. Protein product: CAWSEQGNTEAFF.

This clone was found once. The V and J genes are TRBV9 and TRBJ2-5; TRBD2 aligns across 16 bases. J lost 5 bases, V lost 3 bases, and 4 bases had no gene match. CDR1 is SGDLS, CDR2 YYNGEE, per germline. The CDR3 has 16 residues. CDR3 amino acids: CASSAGLAGGPETQYF. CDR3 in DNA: TGTGCCAGCAGCGCGGGACTAGCGGGAGGGCCGGAGACCCAGTACTTC.